The present TCR beta chain was sequenced within a study of beta chain features in type 1 diabetes. Study-level points and caveats: Significant though moderate, a shortening of TCRB CDR3s appeared in all four CD4+ subsets of Type 1 diabetes patients. VDJ junctions from patients with type 1 diabetes contained fewer insertions and more deletions.

This CDR3 has 16 residues. The V gene's germline CDR1 is MNHEY and CDR2 SVGAGI. The ends were cut back, 0 bases at V and 1 base at J, with 12 bases in the middle. Every isolated RNA sample was fully reverse transcribed, so sequencing captured expressed TCRB transcripts. Repertoires were generated with immunoSEQ multiplex PCR, while TCRdb's copy carries only in-frame clones and drops some. Among about 340,000 clones listed, roughly 12% were seen once. About this clone itself: Its antigen is currently unknown.

The TCR originated in a woman between 18 and 30 years old with type 1 diabetes. This chain joins TRBV6-5 and TRBJ1-1, with a weak D call TRBD1 (5 bases). Sequencing was done on a sample of naive CD4+ T cells from blood. The CDR3 loop is CASSYSRGIRNTEAFF. As DNA, the CDR3 is TGTGCCAGCAGTTACTCAAGGGGCATACGGAACACTGAAGCTTTCTTT.